This T cell receptor (beta chain) is drawn from a study of regulatory T cells in long-lasting Graves disease. Study-wide findings and caveats: Favoring TRBV28, TRBJ1-2 and TRBJ2-5 was a feature seen in persistent disease.

Sample time point: newly diagnosed GD, antithyroid drugs for less than 3 months. Generation of the TCR library employed RNA extracted from PBMCs. This clonotype was seen more than once but under ten times. Antigen specificity is unknown. Assembly of TCR beta libraries relied on iRepertoire HTBI primers together with Arm-PCR of CDR3 regions. TCRdb called the multiplex PCR reads again in MiXCR, with one record for every CDR3 protein. Of 400,000 to 500,000 distinct CDR3 sequences in the sample, around 13% are singletons; the top ten hold roughly 15%. CDR3 size: 14 residues. Per germline, CDR1 MNHNS and CDR2 SASEGT. Trimming pared 1 base from V and 9 bases from J, leaving 13 bases between. The sample was also reused in another study, on T cells in Graves' hyperthyroidism and ophthalmopathy.

The sequence was obtained from a woman aged 45-65 years with Graves disease. The sample was peripheral blood mononuclear cells (PBMCs), taken at new diagnosis, from a patient treated with antithyroid drugs. This chain connects TRBV6-1 to TRBJ2-1; D possibly corresponds to TRBD2 (7 bases). CDR3 protein: CASSEEGGVSEQFF. CDR3 DNA: TGTGCCAGCAGTGAAGAAGGGGGGGTAAGTGAGCAGTTCTTC.